Presented here are 20 T cell receptor beta chains from one specimen sequenced in a study of cytomegalovirus exposure and HLA in healthy donors. With 60 Vbeta and 13 Jbeta primers, the PCR was carried out. Libraries were prepared by immunoSEQ multiplex PCR; TCRdb keeps only in-frame clonotypes and omits some of them. Among hundreds of thousands of clones listed, around 65% were seen once. The sample was PBMCs. The receptors shown here come from a female donor in good health and CMV-seronegative.

The chain recombines TRBV11-2 with TRBJ2-7; TRBD2 aligns across 7 bases. The CDR3 spans 14 residues. The trim removed 3 bases at V and 4 bases at J, leaving 6 bases unmatched. Per germline, CDR1 SGHAT and CDR2 FQNNGV. The CDR3 DNA sequence: TGTGCCAGCAGCTTTGGGCTAGCGGTATACGAGCAGTACTTC. Its translation: CASSFGLAVYEQYF.

The chain carries TRBV13 and TRBJ2-7; the D gene is possibly TRBD2 (5 bases). Trimming shortened V by 5 bases and J by 3 bases, and 14 bases separated the two germline ends. Germline V gives CDR1 PRHDT, CDR2 FYEKMQ (reference sequence). The CDR3 length is 14 residues. For the CDR3, the DNA is TGTGCCAGCAGCATACGCGGGCTACGCTACGAGCAGTACTTC. This codes for CASSIRGLRYEQYF. Looking up the rest from reference TRBV13 and TRBJ2-7 gives the full variable domain: AAGVIQSPRHLIKEKRETATLKCYPIPRHDTVYWYQQGPGQDPQFLISFYEKMQSDKGSIPDRFSAQQFSDYHSELNMSSLELGDSALYFCASSIRGLRYEQYFGPGTRLTVT.

There are a few counts of this clone. CDR3 amino acids: CASKAGTGDVGNQPQHF. CDR3 nucleotide sequence: TGCGCCAGCAAAGCCGGGACAGGGGACGTCGGCAATCAGCCCCAGCATTTT. The V gene is TRBV4-1, the J gene TRBJ1-5, with 10 positions matching TRBD1. CDR3 length: 17 amino acids. V lost 7 bases and J lost 2; bases outside the gene matches: 11. Germline values: CDR1 MGHRA, CDR2 YSYEKL.

The chain uses TRBV12-5 and TRBJ2-1; the match to TRBD1 covers 11 bases. Germline CDR1 and CDR2: LGHNT and FRNRAP. The CDR3 runs to 16 residues. V lost 0 bases to trimming and J lost 7 bases; unmatched junction nucleotides: 5. CDR3 residues: CASGLVVGQGGNEQFF. The CDR3 DNA reads TGTGCTAGTGGTTTGGTAGTGGGACAGGGGGGGAATGAGCAGTTCTTC.

This rearrangement joins TRBV11-3 to TRBJ2-1; weak D call: TRBD2 (7 bases). CDR1 SGHNT and CDR2 YENEEA come from the germline V gene. This CDR3 region has 16 residues. Deletions cut 0 bases from V and 3 bases from J, with 12 bases between. This CDR3 reads CASSLEGAGVYNEQFF. CDR3 DNA sequence: TGTGCCAGCAGCTTAGAGGGGGCGGGAGTCTACAATGAGCAGTTCTTC.

The rearrangement joins TRBV28 to TRBJ2-2, with 10 bases lining up with TRBD2. Germline CDR1 is MDHEN and CDR2 is SYDVKM. The length of the CDR3 is 16 residues. V trimming: 6 bases; J trimming: 0 bases; junction bases outside the gene matches: 4. The chain's CDR3 is CASSWGLASNTGELFF. In DNA, the CDR3 is TGTGCCAGCAGCTGGGGACTAGCGTCGAACACCGGGGAGCTGTTTTTT.

This chain uses TRBV27 with TRBJ2-1; 8 nucleotides line up with TRBD2. CDR1 MNHEY and CDR2 SMNVEV come from the germline V gene (reference sequence). V gave up 7 bases and J gave up 1 base; unmatched junction bases: 12. The CDR3 spans 17 residues. CDR3 sequence: CASKRRTSPGSYNEQFF. The CDR3 bases are TGTGCCAGCAAGCGGCGGACTAGCCCGGGTTCCTACAATGAGCAGTTCTTC.

The V gene is TRBV27, the J gene TRBJ2-7, with a tentative D call TRBD1 (6 bases). The CDR3 consists of 12 residues. Trimming took 5 bases from V and 4 from J, leaving 9 bases between them. The germline gives CDR1 MNHEY, CDR2 SMNVEV (reference sequence). CDR3 residues: CASSQQGYEQYF. CDR3 sequence (DNA): TGTGCCAGCAGTCAACAGGGTTACGAGCAGTACTTC.

This sequence joins TRBV5-6 and TRBJ1-2; 10 bases agree with TRBD1. V lost 4 bases to trimming and J lost 6 bases; unmatched junction nucleotides: 6. Germline lookup yields CDR1 SGHDT and CDR2 YYEEEE. This CDR3 has 14 amino acids. The CDR3 nucleotides read TGTGCCAGCAGCCCCTCCGGGACAGGGGATGGCTACACCTTC. Amino acid sequence: CASSPSGTGDGYTF.

V and J are TRBV13 and TRBJ1-2; D is perhaps TRBD1 (6 bases). V gave up 5 bases and J gave up 3 bases, with 10 bases separating them. This CDR3 contains 13 residues. Germline CDR1 is PRHDT and CDR2 is FYEKMQ (reference sequence). CDR3 loop: CASSTRTDYGYTF. CDR3 bases: TGTGCCAGCAGCACCAGGACAGACTATGGCTACACCTTC.

For the CDR3, the DNA is TGTGCCAGCAGCTTATCGGGGGGGGATGCTACGAAGCAGTACTTC. Protein sequence: CASSLSGGDATKQYF. The gene calls are TRBV7-9 and TRBJ2-7; 8 positions agree with TRBD2. The CDR3 is 15 residues long. The V gene's germline CDR1 is SEHNR and CDR2 FQNEAQ (reference sequence). The V segment lost 2 bases and the J segment 8 bases; nucleotides outside the gene matches: 11.

This clone was observed a few times. The genes are TRBV30 and TRBJ2-7; D is perhaps TRBD2 (5 bases). The CDR3 sequence is 13 residues long. V was cut by 3 bases and J by 4 bases, with 13 bases left in between. The germline gives CDR1 GTSNPN, CDR2 SVGIG (reference sequence). CDR3 nucleotides: TGTGCCTGGAGATGGCGGACTCCTTACGAGCAGTACTTC. Translating gives CAWRWRTPYEQYF. The whole variable domain, filled in from reference TRBV30 and TRBJ2-7, reads SQTIHQWPATLVQPVGSPLSLECTVEGTSNPNLYWYRQAAGRGLQLLFYSVGIGQISSEVPQNLSASRPQDRQFILSSKKLLLSDSGFYLCAWRWRTPYEQYFGPGTRLTVT.

The chain links TRBV6-1 to TRBJ2-3; no firm D call. This CDR3 is built from 13 residues. Trimming pared 5 bases from V and 5 bases from J, leaving 11 bases between. From germline, CDR1 is MNHNS and CDR2 SASEGT. The CDR3 DNA reads TGTGCCAGCAGTATGCGGTCGTTAGATACGCAGTATTTT. It encodes CASSMRSLDTQYF.

The J gene is TRBJ2-5, the V gene TRBV21-1; TRBD2 reflects the table's D call only, with no check against the DNA. TRBV21-1 is annotated as a pseudogene. The CDR3 contains 15 residues. The CDR3 loop is CASSSERELQETQYF. The CDR3, as DNA: TGTGCCAGCAGCTCAGAGCGGGAGCTCCAAGAGACCCAGTACTTC.

With respect to this clone: Other nucleotide sequences from this sample produce the same CDR3. The chain combines TRBV14 with TRBJ2-7, with D perhaps matching TRBD1 (5 bases). The CDR3 is 14 residues long. V lost 5 bases, J lost 5 bases, and 16 bases lay in between. Germline V gene data show CDR1 as SGHDN and CDR2 as FVKESK. This CDR3 is CASSETGSPHEQYF. CDR3 DNA: TGTGCCAGCAGCGAAACAGGATCGCCCCACGAGCAGTACTTC.

This chain uses TRBV6-5 with TRBJ1-1, with D possibly matching TRBD1 (5 bases). CDR1 and CDR2 from the germline V gene are MNHEY and SVGAGI. Trimming took 2 bases from V and 13 from J, leaving 17 bases between them. This CDR3 is built from 13 residues. The DNA for the CDR3 is TGTGCCAGCAGTTACGGTATCGGGTTAGGGGTTTTCTTT. Residues: CASSYGIGLGVFF.

DNA for the CDR3: TGTGCCAGCAGTGTGGGACTAGCGGGAGCGGGGAATACGCAGTATTTT. It encodes CASSVGLAGAGNTQYF. This sequence joins TRBV6-1 and TRBJ2-3; the match to TRBD2 covers 14 bases. V trimming: 4 bases; J trimming: 7 bases; junction bases outside the gene matches: 7. Germline loops: CDR1 MNHNS, CDR2 SASEGT. The CDR3 has 16 residues.

Only a few counts were recorded for this clone. The V and J genes are TRBV5-1 and TRBJ2-2, with D possibly matching TRBD2 (5 bases). This CDR3 has 16 amino acids. Germline lookup yields CDR1 SGHRS and CDR2 YFSETQ. Trimming pared 3 bases from V and 2 bases from J, leaving 14 bases between. CDR3 residues: CASSSRAEPNTGELFF. The CDR3 DNA reads TGCGCCAGCAGCTCCCGAGCGGAACCTAACACCGGGGAGCTGTTTTTT.

The chain is built from TRBV28 and TRBJ2-5; 12 nucleotides match TRBD2. The J call is uncertain, as TRBJ2-7 better fits the DNA end. Germline V gene data show CDR1 as MDHEN and CDR2 as SYDVKM. The length of the CDR3 is 17 residues. The CDR3 DNA sequence: TGTGCCAGCACCCAAGTGGCTAGCGGGAGGGGAGCCTACGAGCAGTACTTC. The encoded protein is CASTQVASGRGAYEQYF.

This chain joins TRBV28 and TRBJ1-3, with D unclear. Germline values: CDR1 MDHEN, CDR2 SYDVKM. This CDR3 is built from 12 residues. The V end was cut by 9 bases, the J end by 4 bases, with 10 bases between. The CDR3: CASSVAGNTIYF. In DNA, the CDR3 is TGTGCCAGTTCAGTTGCAGGAAACACCATATATTTT.